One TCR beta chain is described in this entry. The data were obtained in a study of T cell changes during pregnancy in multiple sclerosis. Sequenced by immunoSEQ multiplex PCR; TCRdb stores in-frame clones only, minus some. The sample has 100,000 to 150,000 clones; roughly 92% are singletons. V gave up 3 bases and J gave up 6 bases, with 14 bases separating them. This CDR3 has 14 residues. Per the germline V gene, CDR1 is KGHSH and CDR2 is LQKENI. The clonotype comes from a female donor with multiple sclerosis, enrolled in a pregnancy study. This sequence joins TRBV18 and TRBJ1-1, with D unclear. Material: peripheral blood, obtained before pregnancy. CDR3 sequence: CASSPLSPGSEAFF. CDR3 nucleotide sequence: TGTGCCAGCTCACCCCTCTCCCCCGGGTCTGAAGCTTTCTTT.